A single T cell receptor beta chain is shown here with its context. Its antigen is still unknown. Per-nucleotide qualities are absent, and no much larger clonotype sits a single base away. Receptors were amplified or captured by the immunoSEQ multiplex PCR assay. A mixture of 60 forward primers for TCR Vbeta segments and 13 reverse primers for TCR Jbeta segments was used in the multiplex PCR. A multiplex PCR assay on genomic DNA amplified the CDR3 region of rearranged TCR beta genes. On the Illumina HiSeq System, the amplified TCR beta libraries were sequenced as 87-base-pair reads. On the authors' methods: Across the 700 or so repertoires, a later analysis counted approximately 83 million unique TCR beta chains, some 11 million of which were shared by at least two donors. To remove PCR and sequencing errors, raw reads were error-corrected and collapsed into unique sequences using a nearest-neighbor algorithm that merged closely related sequences. V, D and J gene segments were assigned by aligning CDR3 sequences to IMGT reference sequences. Each retained sequence needed at least a six-nucleotide match to both a V gene segment and a J gene segment. Rearrangements were called productive when the CDR3 lacked stop codons and stayed in frame with V and J; all others were non-productive. CDR3 was defined by IMGT convention, running from the second conserved V-encoded cysteine to the conserved J-encoded phenylalanine. The earlier analysis of 500 to 650 of the donors excluded any sequence lacking an unambiguous match to a single V gene segment. In an earlier analysis of approximately 500 of the donors, a V segment was called functional when productive rearrangements were above 56.7%, and segregating when the standard deviation between donors exceeded 5%. A statistical classification framework was developed to diagnose cytomegalovirus status using the catalog of TCR beta chain sequences. In a later analysis, TCR nucleotide sequences were compared against IMGT/GENE-DB human TR gene sequences so that V and J genes could be assigned. Using the TCRdist pipeline, a later analysis assigned CDR3 sequences along with most-parsimonious VDJ recombination scenarios. In a later analysis, each TCR beta chain was defined by its CDR3 amino acid sequence together with its V-gene family, and reads lacking a unique V-gene family were excluded. A later analysis removed 592 highly shared, low-generation-probability nucleotide sequences to deal with suspected cross-contamination and a sequencing artifact. A later analysis calculated a clonal expansion index for each public chain from normalized within-repertoire ranks of inferred template counts. In a later analysis, generation probabilities were computed using a VDJ recombination model fitted to out-of-frame rearrangements, and the results were checked against IGoR. In a later analysis, hypergeometric tests were used to score TCR-TCR, TCR-HLA and TCR-CMV co-occurrence, with a repertoire-size bias correction applied to TCR pairs. A later analysis estimated false discovery rates by permuting HLA or CMV assignments 20 times. In a later analysis, co-occurring TCRs were grouped with DBSCAN, and TCRdist sequence similarity was added when clustering was performed within HLA-allele-positive subsets. For co-occurrence clustering, repertoires with fewer than 30,000 or more than 120,000 public chains were excluded, along with four to six repertoires with anomalous nucleotide sharing. This immuneACCESS table, as held by TCRdb, lists in-frame sequences with V and J called but not all clones. Of the missing ones, under half trace to an unresolved V gene in checked studies; the others have no known cause. That table supplies the V and J calls and clone size; D and trimming were determined from the DNA. This sample holds about 170,000 clones; under 85% were observed only once. The ten largest clones capture over 2.5% of the sample.

The source of the sample is a study of cytomegalovirus exposure and HLA in healthy donors (dated by TCRdb to about 2017). For the study in its entirety: An earlier analysis of some 550 of the donors reported more than 250 Gb of sequence data and about 100 million unique TCR beta sequences from 190 million or so T cells. Alongside the repertoire data, information on donor age, sex, ethnicity and CMV serostatus was compiled. Besides the first cohort of roughly 660 subjects, a separate validation cohort made up of some 110 different subjects was used. To study patterns of TCR occurrence, a later analysis re-analyzed previously published TCR beta repertoires from 550 to 800 donors and added high-resolution HLA genotyping. Class I and class II HLA loci were covered by the typing at four-digit resolution. Among a few hundred genotyped donors of the cohort, an average of around 240,000 unique TCR beta nucleotide sequences were sequenced per donor, approximately 20% of them non-productive. To predict cytomegalovirus infection status, the study brought together high-throughput TCR immunosequencing, statistical association of individual TCRs with disease status, and machine learning. Of the roughly 400 genotyped donors, roughly 80% were placed in the genetic ancestry cluster associated with self-reported Caucasian donors. Around 330 gigabases of sequencing data and 70 million to 95 million unique TCR sequences made up an early release that covered about 640 HLA-typed donors. A later genetic analysis took genome-wide SNP genotypes for 398 of the 666 donors and used that subset as a discovery cohort. Roughly 5 DR-DQ haplotypes were handled as single units for association and clustering because linkage in the cohort was strong. Every discovery cohort repertoire had been produced on one sequencing platform. The study profiled the T cell repertoires of fewer than 850 subjects by immunosequencing and related them to cytomegalovirus serostatus. The study aimed to test whether cataloging public T cell receptors could reveal signatures of past pathogen exposure. To decide whether each TCR beta V gene segment behaved as functional or pseudogenic, an earlier analysis of some 570 of the donors relied on high-throughput TCR beta sequencing. Typing coverage differed by locus: A, B, C, DRB1 and DQB1 were typed in about 620-630 donors, DQA1 in roughly 500, DPA1 in approximately 610, and DPB1 in around 490. The later analysis used no new phenotypic data to find candidate immune exposures, relying instead on TCR beta sequences and their occurrence across donors.

General conclusions and limits of the study: Some IMGT-functional V segments, including TRBV6-2 and TRBV6-3, could not be told apart with the 87-base-pair reads, so those segments were excluded. The classifier was reported to diagnose cytomegalovirus status with high specificity and sensitivity in both the original and validation cohorts. A later genetic analysis reported fewer N-insertions in productive TCRs among donors in an Asian-associated ancestry cluster than the roughly 700-donor mean. In this cohort, only TCR beta chains were sequenced, and detectable features were limited by the absence of alpha or paired-chain data. A cluster of highly shared sequence variants was judged likely to represent a technical artifact of the sequencing pipeline. In a later analysis, 16,951 TCR beta sequences were associated with specific HLA alleles at a false discovery rate of 0.05. Presence/absence analyses assumed roughly uniform sequencing depth across donors, an assumption that may not hold. Compared with equally common non-associated chains, HLA-associated TCR beta chains in a later analysis were more clonally expanded and had lower generation probabilities. The authors suggested that the approach could potentially be extended to other disease states and immunological phenotypes. Because counts were too low, seventeen rarely observed V segments, including chromosome 9 orphons, were excluded from the earlier analysis of 500 to 700 of the donors. In the study, some 160 TCR beta chains were listed as associated with cytomegalovirus. An earlier analysis of around 540 of the donors showed that most TCR beta V segments appeared in productive rearrangements either about 87% or about 30% of the time, which broadly matched IMGT annotations. According to a later analysis, TCR association rates differed among HLA loci, with DRB1 alleles showing the most associated TCRs and HLA-C alleles showing the fewest. A further reported finding was that TCR beta sequences accurately predicted the HLA-A and HLA-B alleles for most subjects in the first cohort. V-gene and J-gene trimming of TCR beta chains was associated with a missense DCLRE1C variant in a later genetic analysis, and the association was replicated in an independent cohort. HLA typing was unavailable for some donors at each locus, so association tests used only the typed subset. In vitro tests confirmed that a few of the cytomegalovirus-associated TCR beta chains recognize cytomegalovirus antigens. Most TCR sequences were observed very rarely across donors, whereas some public TCRs were present in many individuals. Linkage disequilibrium might explain the correlated functional status among segregating V segments, but an unknown experimental factor could not be excluded. Several of the top co-occurrence clusters appeared to be linked to parvovirus B19, influenza, CMV and Epstein-Barr virus, according to a later analysis. In a later analysis, most CMV-associated TCR beta chains were found to appear HLA-restricted, with HLA associations seemingly driven largely by CMV exposure. Strong co-occurrence of HLA alleles, especially DR and DQ, made assigning TCR associations to individual alleles difficult. CMV serostatus was the only immune exposure information available for the cohort.

In total, more than 500 healthy bone marrow donors made up the cohort. At the time of sampling, every cohort member was nominally healthy, though immune exposures that went unrecorded were likely present. The donor was CMV seronegative and was included in the group of a few hundred seronegative cohort members. A peripheral blood sample was collected from each donor, and TCR beta sequencing was performed on peripheral blood mononuclear cells. Genomic DNA was extracted from the blood cell samples with the Qiagen DNeasy Blood Extraction Kit. Inclusive of the bounding cysteine and phenylalanine, the CDR3 is 16 residues long. Only the CDR3 region is kept as DNA, spanning 48 bases read in frame from base 1. Looking up the germline V gene (reference sequence) yields CDR1 MNHEY and CDR2 SMNVEV. The germline V and J ends show losses of 1 base and 2 bases respectively, and no gene match explains 7 bases of the junction.

The TCR was taken from a female donor in good health and CMV-seronegative. This sequence uses TRBV27 and TRBJ2-5, with TRBD1 identical over 7 junction bases. The sequencing input was PBMCs. The nucleotide sequence reads TGTGCCAGCAGTTTATTAGGTGGGACAGAGCAAGAGACCCAGTACTTC. Its protein is CASSLLGGTEQETQYF.